Sequencing of this TCR beta chain was carried out in a study of CD8 T cells in ankylosing spondylitis. Study results and limitations: A TCR beta motif of several highly homologous variants seemed to mark ankylosing spondylitis blood.

With regard to this clonotype: Its antigen is not known.

Construction of TCR beta libraries was performed using quantitative 5'-RACE with molecular barcodes. TCRdb redid the calling of the 5' RACE reads with MiXCR, one entry per CDR3 protein. The sample carries approximately 140,000 distinct CDR3 sequences, around two fifths recorded once. Germline CDR1 is SQVTM and CDR2 is ANQGSEA. The CDR3 is 12 residues long. The V segment lost 4 bases and the J segment 4 bases; nucleotides outside the gene matches: 3. The source of this sequence is a male donor with ankylosing spondylitis. The sample taken for sequencing was synovial fluid, either unsorted or a sorted T cell fraction (not recorded which). The chain combines TRBV29-1 with TRBJ1-1, with 7 bases matching TRBD1. The CDR3 coding sequence is TGCAGCGTTGGCGAGGGGGCCACTGAAGCTTTCTTT. This encodes CSVGEGATEAFF.